This T cell receptor beta chain comes out of a study of graft-versus-host responses after intestinal transplantation. The sample holds a few counts of this clone. The target antigen is unknown. V lost 2 bases, J lost 8 bases, and 8 bases lay in between. CDR1 is SGHNT and CDR2 is YYREEE in the germline V gene (reference sequence). The CDR3 extends over 12 amino acids. TCRdb's table, derived via immunoSEQ multiplex PCR, lists solely in-frame clones and lacks some. The profile shows about 71,000 clones, less than 95% of them singletons. This TCR derives from a human donor who received an intestinal transplant. The source was unstimulated CD8+ T cells sorted from spleen or lymph node cells, collected before intestinal transplant. The chain carries TRBV5-4 and TRBJ2-1; D is unresolved. The CDR3 region has the DNA TGTGCCAGCAGCTTTCTCTCCGATGAGCAGTTCTTC. This sequence encodes CASSFLSDEQFF. The whole variable domain, remainder taken from reference TRBV5-4 and TRBJ2-1, is ETGVTQSPTHLIKTRGQQVTLRCSSQSGHNTVSWYQQALGQGPQFIFQYYREEENGRGNFPPRFSGLQFPNYSSELNVNALELDDSALYLCASSFLSDEQFFGPGTRLTVL.